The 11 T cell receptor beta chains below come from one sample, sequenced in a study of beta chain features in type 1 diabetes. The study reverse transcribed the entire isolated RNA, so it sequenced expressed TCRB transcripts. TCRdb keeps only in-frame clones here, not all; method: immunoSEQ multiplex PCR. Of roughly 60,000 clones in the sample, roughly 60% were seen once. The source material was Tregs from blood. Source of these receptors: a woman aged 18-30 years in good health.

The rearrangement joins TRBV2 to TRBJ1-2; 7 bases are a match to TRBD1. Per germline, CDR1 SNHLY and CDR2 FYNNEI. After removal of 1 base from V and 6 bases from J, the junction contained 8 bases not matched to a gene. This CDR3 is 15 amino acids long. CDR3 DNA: TGTGCCAGCAGTGAAGGGCCCAGGGGGGCGGATGGCTACACCTTC. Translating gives CASSEGPRGADGYTF.

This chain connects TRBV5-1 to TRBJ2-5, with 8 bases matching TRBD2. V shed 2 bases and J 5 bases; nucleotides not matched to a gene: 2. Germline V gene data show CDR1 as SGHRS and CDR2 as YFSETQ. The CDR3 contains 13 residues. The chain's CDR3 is CASSFRGGETQYF. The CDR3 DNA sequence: TGCGCCAGCAGCTTTCGGGGGGGCGAGACCCAGTACTTC.

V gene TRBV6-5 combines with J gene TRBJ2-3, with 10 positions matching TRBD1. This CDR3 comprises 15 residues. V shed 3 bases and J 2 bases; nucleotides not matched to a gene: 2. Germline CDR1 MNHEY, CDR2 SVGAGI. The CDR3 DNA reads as TGTGCCAGCAGTTATGGGACAGGGGACACAGATACGCAGTATTTT. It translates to CASSYGTGDTDTQYF.

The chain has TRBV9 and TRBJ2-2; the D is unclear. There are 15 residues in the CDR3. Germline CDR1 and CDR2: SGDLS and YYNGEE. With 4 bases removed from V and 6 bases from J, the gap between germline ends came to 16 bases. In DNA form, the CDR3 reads TGTGCCAGCAGCCCCTCCCCCCCCGGGTCCGGGGAGCTGTTTTTT. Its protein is CASSPSPPGSGELFF.

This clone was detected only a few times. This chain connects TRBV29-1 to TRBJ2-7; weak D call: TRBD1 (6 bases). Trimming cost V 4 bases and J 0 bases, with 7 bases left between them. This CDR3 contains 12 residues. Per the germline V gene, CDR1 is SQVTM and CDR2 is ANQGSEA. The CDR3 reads CSVGQASYEQYF. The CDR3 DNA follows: TGCAGCGTTGGACAGGCCTCCTACGAGCAGTACTTC.

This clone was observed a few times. The CDR3 DNA follows: TGTGCCAGCAGCTCCCAGGGTGGCAAAAACATTCAGTACTTC. Translated: CASSSQGGKNIQYF. The rearrangement links TRBV7-2 to TRBJ2-4; D may be TRBD1 (5 bases). The CDR3 covers 14 residues. V was cut by 4 bases and J by 3 bases, with 10 bases left in between. The germline CDR1 and CDR2 sequences are SGHTA and FQGNSA.

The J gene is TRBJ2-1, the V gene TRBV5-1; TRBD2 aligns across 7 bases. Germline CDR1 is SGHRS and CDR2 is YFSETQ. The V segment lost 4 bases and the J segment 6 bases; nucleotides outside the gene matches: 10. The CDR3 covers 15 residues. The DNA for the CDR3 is TGCGCCAGCAGCAAGGGGCGGGAGAGAAGCAATGAGCAGTTCTTC. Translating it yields CASSKGRERSNEQFF.

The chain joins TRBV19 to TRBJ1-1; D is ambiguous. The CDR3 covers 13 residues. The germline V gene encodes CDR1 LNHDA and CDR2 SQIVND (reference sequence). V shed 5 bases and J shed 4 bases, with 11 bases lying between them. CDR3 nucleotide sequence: TGTGCCAGTAGTTCACAGTGGGTCACTGAAGCTTTCTTT. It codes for CASSSQWVTEAFF.

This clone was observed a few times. CDR3 in amino acids: CASSLLRGDQETQYF. CDR3 bases: TGTGCCAGCAGCTTGCTACGGGGGGACCAAGAGACCCAGTACTTC. The chain joins TRBV7-2 to TRBJ2-5; 7 positions match TRBD2. The trim removed 3 bases at V and 0 bases at J, leaving 4 bases unmatched. Looked up from germline, CDR1 is SGHTA and CDR2 is FQGNSA. This CDR3 region has 15 residues.

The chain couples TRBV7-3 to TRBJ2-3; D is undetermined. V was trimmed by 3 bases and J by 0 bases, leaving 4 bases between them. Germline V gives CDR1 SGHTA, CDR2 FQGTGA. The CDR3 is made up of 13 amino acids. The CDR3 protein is CASSFISTDTQYF. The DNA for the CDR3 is TGTGCCAGCAGCTTCATCAGCACAGATACGCAGTATTTT.

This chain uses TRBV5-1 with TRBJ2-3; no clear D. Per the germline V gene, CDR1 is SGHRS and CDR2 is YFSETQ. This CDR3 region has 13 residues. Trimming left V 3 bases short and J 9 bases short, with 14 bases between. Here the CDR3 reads CASSSASTPTQYF. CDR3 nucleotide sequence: TGCGCCAGCAGCTCGGCGTCGACTCCGACGCAGTATTTT.